Listed here are 23 T cell receptor beta chains from one sample, sequenced in a study of T-cell memory formation after mild COVID-19. TCRdb passed the 5' RACE reads through MiXCR, listing each CDR3 protein once. The sample has about 390,000 distinct CDR3 sequences; 15% to 20% are singletons. The specimen sequenced was PBMCs or a T cell subset sorted from them (not recorded which). Source of these receptors: a man younger than 30 who had mild COVID-19 (a few samples of this study predate the infection). Cell type and time point are not known.

This clonotype came up a few times. The chain joins TRBV5-4 to TRBJ2-3, with 9 bases aligning to TRBD2. Germline V lookup: CDR1 SGHNT, CDR2 YYREEE (reference sequence). The CDR3 spans 16 residues. J was trimmed by 3 bases and V by 1 base; bases with no gene match: 6. The CDR3 reads CASSLKLAGETDTQYF. For the CDR3, the DNA is TGTGCCAGCAGCTTGAAGTTAGCGGGGGAGACAGATACGCAGTATTTT.

The sample holds a few counts of this clonotype. This rearrangement joins TRBV20-1 to TRBJ2-5, with D perhaps TRBD2 (6 bases). Germline assignment: CDR1 DFQATT and CDR2 SNEGSKA (reference sequence). The CDR3 consists of 11 residues. In DNA form, the CDR3 reads TGCACAGCGGGCATCTTCCAGACCCAGTACTTC. Protein product: CTAGIFQTQYF.

CDR3 amino acids: CASALRGREETQYF. The CDR3 DNA is TGTGCCAGCGCCCTCCGGGGAAGGGAAGAGACCCAGTACTTC. The chain has TRBV7-9 and TRBJ2-5, with D tentatively TRBD2 (5 bases). The CDR3 is 14 amino acids. Per the germline V gene, CDR1 is SEHNR and CDR2 is FQNEAQ (reference sequence). Trimming left V 8 bases short and J 3 bases short, with 16 bases between. The full variable domain, its missing parts supplied by reference TRBV7-9 and TRBJ2-5, is DTGVSQNPRHKITKRGQNVTFRCDPISEHNRLYWYRQTLGQGPEFLTYFQNEAQLEKSRLLSDRFSAERPKGSFSTLEIQRTEQGDSAMYLCASALRGREETQYFGPGTRLLVL.

This clonotype showed up just a few times. The genes are TRBV20-1 and TRBJ1-5; D not certain. V lost 3 bases to trimming and J lost 4 bases, with 10 bases between them. The CDR3 has 13 amino acids. Germline CDR1 and CDR2: DFQATT and SNEGSKA (reference sequence). DNA of the CDR3: TGCAGTGCTAGTCCGGGATTGAATCAGCCCCAGCATTTT. It encodes CSASPGLNQPQHF.

DNA for the CDR3: TGCAGTGCTAGAGAGACCGTACCCCTCAGTAGTTTGGCCTGGTATGGCTACACCTTC. It yields the protein CSARETVPLSSLAWYGYTF. The J gene is TRBJ1-2, the V gene TRBV20-1, with unresolved D. CDR1 and CDR2 from the germline V gene are DFQATT and SNEGSKA (reference sequence). CDR3 size: 19 residues. V was clipped by 0 bases and J by 5 bases, with 28 bases between them.

J is TRBJ1-4 and V is TRBV6-2 or TRBV6-3; D is uncertain. CDR1 is MNHEY and CDR2 is SVGEGT in the germline V gene. The CDR3 is made up of 15 amino acids. V was shortened by 2 bases and J by 3 bases, with 10 bases between the two germline ends. Here the CDR3 reads CASSYRSSANEKLFF. In nucleotides, the CDR3 is TGTGCCAGCAGTTACAGGAGTTCAGCTAATGAAAAACTGTTTTTT.

The chain employs TRBV20-1 and TRBJ2-3; possible D gene TRBD2, 5 bases. Germline values: CDR1 DFQATT, CDR2 SNEGSKA (reference sequence). V lost 3 bases and J lost 1, with 11 bases in between. This CDR3 comprises 14 residues. The CDR3 spells CSASHMEGTDTQYF. The CDR3 coding sequence is TGCAGTGCTAGCCATATGGAGGGCACAGATACGCAGTATTTT.

The table lists this clonotype with a count of one. V is TRBV5-4 and J is TRBJ1-2, with a possible D match to TRBD1 (5 bases). Germline-derived CDR1 and CDR2 are SGHNT and YYREEE (reference sequence). V was trimmed by 5 bases and J by 8 bases, leaving 16 bases between them. The CDR3 covers 13 residues. The CDR3 sequence is CASRYSGGPGYTF. The CDR3 region has the DNA TGTGCCAGCAGGTATAGCGGGGGTCCAGGCTACACCTTC.

The chain carries TRBV7-3 and TRBJ2-3, with D possibly being TRBD1 (5 bases). This CDR3 comprises 15 residues. V dropped 5 bases and J dropped 6 bases, with 18 bases sitting between them. CDR1 SGHTA and CDR2 FQGTGA come from the germline V gene. CDR3 bases: TGTGCCAGCAGCCAGACAGCCCAAATTGGGGATACGCAGTATTTT. Its protein is CASSQTAQIGDTQYF.

V and J are TRBV29-1 and TRBJ1-5; 8 positions agree with TRBD1. V was pared by 4 bases and J by 7 bases, with 6 bases of the junction left unmatched. From germline, CDR1 is SQVTM and CDR2 ANQGSEA. This CDR3 has 13 amino acids. CDR3: CSVGGQGGQPQHF. The CDR3 coding sequence is TGCAGCGTTGGTGGACAGGGTGGACAGCCCCAGCATTTT.

This clonotype was seen a handful of times. The V and J genes are TRBV27 and TRBJ2-1; no clear D. This CDR3 is built from 16 residues. The germline V gene encodes CDR1 MNHEY and CDR2 SMNVEV (reference sequence). V was pared by 8 bases and J by 0 bases, with 17 bases between. The CDR3 DNA follows: TGTGCCAGCTCCCCCTTAATTACGAGCTCCTACAATGAGCAGTTCTTC. Encoded protein: CASSPLITSSYNEQFF.

In its sample, this clonotype was seen a few times. The chain combines TRBV10-3 with TRBJ1-3; D gene ambiguous. Trimming pared 0 bases from V and 0 bases from J, leaving 9 bases between. Germline V gene lookup returns CDR1 ENHRY and CDR2 SYGVKD. The length of the CDR3 is 16 residues. CDR3: CAISESNPFSGNTIYF. The CDR3 DNA is TGTGCCATCAGTGAGTCAAACCCATTCTCTGGAAACACCATATATTTT.

This chain links TRBV29-1 with TRBJ2-7; 7 nucleotides agree with TRBD1. Germline assignment: CDR1 SQVTM and CDR2 ANQGSEA. The CDR3 covers 12 residues. The CDR3 protein is CGAWDSSYEQYF. The CDR3 coding sequence is TGCGGGGCCTGGGACAGCTCCTACGAGCAGTACTTC.

The chain recombines TRBV7-9 with TRBJ1-1; D is unresolved. Trimming stripped 4 bases from V and 2 bases from J, with 14 bases between. In germline, CDR1 is SEHNR, CDR2 FQNEAQ (reference sequence). CDR3 length: 15 residues. The CDR3 spells CASSSPDRGNTEAFF. The DNA of the CDR3 is TGTGCCAGCAGCTCCCCGGACCGTGGTAACACTGAAGCTTTCTTT.

The V and J genes are TRBV12-3 or TRBV12-4 and TRBJ1-1; D is unresolved. V shed 3 bases and J shed 6 bases, with 11 bases lying between them. The CDR3 extends over 13 amino acids. The CDR3 sequence: CASSFLDQSEAFF. DNA of the CDR3: TGTGCCAGCAGTTTTTTGGACCAGTCTGAAGCTTTCTTT.

This clonotype has only a few counts. The chain combines TRBV5-1 with TRBJ1-1; TRBD1 agrees at 11 bases. V was clipped by 4 bases and J by 5 bases; unmatched bases: 10. Germline CDR1 reads SGHRS; CDR2 reads YFSETQ. This CDR3 region has 16 residues. CDR3: CASSTRTGGVDTEAFF. CDR3 bases: TGCGCCAGCAGCACGCGGACAGGGGGCGTCGATACTGAAGCTTTCTTT. The whole variable domain, remainder taken from reference TRBV5-1 and TRBJ1-1, is KAGVTQTPRYLIKTRGQQVTLSCSPISGHRSVSWYQQTPGQGLQFLFEYFSETQRNKGNFPGRFSGRQFSNSRSEMNVSTLELGDSALYLCASSTRTGGVDTEAFFGQGTRLTVV.

The chain uses TRBV3-1 and TRBJ2-7; D may be TRBD1 (6 bases). V was pared by 2 bases and J by 4 bases, with 15 bases between. This CDR3 is built from 15 residues. Per the germline V gene, CDR1 is LGHDT and CDR2 is YNNKEL (reference sequence). The DNA of the CDR3 is TGTGCCAGCAGCCAAAATACAGGGCCGTTTTACGAGCAGTACTTC. It is translated as CASSQNTGPFYEQYF.

This clonotype showed up just a few times. The chain uses TRBV7-9 and TRBJ1-1; D unresolved. V lost 5 bases and J 4 bases, leaving 17 bases between the germline ends. CDR1 and CDR2 from the germline V gene are SEHNR and FQNEAQ (reference sequence). This CDR3 region has 15 residues. The CDR3 bases are TGTGCCAGCAGCCCACGGACGGTTCGGGTCACTGAAGCTTTCTTT. It codes for CASSPRTVRVTEAFF. The whole variable domain, filled in from reference TRBV7-9 and TRBJ1-1, reads DTGVSQNPRHKITKRGQNVTFRCDPISEHNRLYWYRQTLGQGPEFLTYFQNEAQLEKSRLLSDRFSAERPKGSFSTLEIQRTEQGDSAMYLCASSPRTVRVTEAFFGQGTRLTVV.

This rearrangement joins TRBV4-3 to TRBJ2-3, with 7 bases that match TRBD2. The germline CDR1 and CDR2 sequences are LGHNA and YSLEER. The CDR3 is 16 residues long. V dropped 3 bases and J dropped 7; count of bases not matched to a gene: 13. DNA for the CDR3: TGCGCCAGCAGCCATCCCCCGGGACTACCTTCGAATACGCAGTATTTT. Residues: CASSHPPGLPSNTQYF.

This clonotype was counted between two and nine times. A read error is possible here, since a much larger clone lies one base away. The CDR3, as DNA: TGTGCCAGCAGCGGGGGACAGTCGAACACTGAAGCTTTCTTT. It translates to CASSGGQSNTEAFF. The chain carries TRBV6-6 and TRBJ1-1; 7 bases map to TRBD1. The CDR3 spans 14 residues. The V gene end was trimmed by 6 bases and the J gene end by 1 base; junction bases not matched to a gene: 5. The germline gives CDR1 MNHNY, CDR2 SVGAGI (reference sequence).

In its sample, this clonotype was seen a few times. The V and J genes are TRBV6-6 and TRBJ2-7; the D is unclear. Germline-derived CDR1 and CDR2 are MNHNY and SVGAGI (reference sequence). This CDR3 has 14 residues. Trimming shortened V by 0 bases and J by 6 bases, and 12 bases separated the two germline ends. The CDR3 bases are TGTGCCAGCAGTTACTCCCTGGACGAACCCGAGCAGTACGTC. This gives the protein CASSYSLDEPEQYV.

The chain couples TRBV29-1 to TRBJ2-5; D perhaps matches TRBD2 (7 bases). Germline V CDR1 and CDR2: SQVTM, ANQGSEA. V lost 4 bases, J lost 5 bases, and 17 bases lay in between. The CDR3 covers 14 residues. The CDR3 DNA follows: TGCAGCGTTGCCCGGACAGTGGGAGGGGAGACCCAGTACTTC. Translating gives CSVARTVGGETQYF.

J is TRBJ2-7 and V is TRBV5-6; tentatively, D is TRBD2 (5 bases). Trimming removed 1 base at V and 5 bases at J, with 13 bases between. The germline CDR1 and CDR2 sequences are SGHDT and YYEEEE. This CDR3 is built from 14 residues. CDR3 region: CASSLLSGIDEQYF. The CDR3 DNA reads as TGTGCCAGCAGCTTGCTTTCGGGGATTGACGAGCAGTACTTC.